A single sample gave rise to the 7 T cell receptor beta chains below, sequenced in a study of T-cell memory formation after mild COVID-19. TCRdb called the 5' RACE reads again in MiXCR, with one record for every CDR3 protein. The table lists 200,000 to 250,000 distinct CDR3 sequences, approximately 9% of them singletons. The sequenced sample consisted of PBMCs or a T cell subset sorted from them (not recorded which). These receptor sequences come from a man between 18 and 29 years old who had mild COVID-19 (a few samples of this study predate the infection). Cell type and time point are not known.

The chain joins TRBV5-1 to TRBJ2-1, with 11 bases identical to TRBD1. Per germline, CDR1 SGHRS and CDR2 YFSETQ. This CDR3 has 15 amino acids. V shed 9 bases and J 5 bases; nucleotides not matched to a gene: 10. The CDR3: CATHVGDRGDNEQFF. Written as DNA, the CDR3 is TGCGCCACCCACGTCGGGGACAGGGGGGACAATGAGCAGTTCTTC.

This clonotype was observed a handful of times. This chain links TRBV6-6 with TRBJ1-6; weak D call: TRBD1 (5 bases). Per germline, CDR1 MNHNY and CDR2 SVGAGI (reference sequence). V was shortened by 2 bases and J by 13 bases, with 15 bases between the two germline ends. The CDR3 consists of 14 residues. In nucleotides, the CDR3 is TGTGCCAGCAGTTACGGGGCAGGGAGCCCTCCCCTCCACTTT. It encodes CASSYGAGSPPLHF.

The chain combines TRBV20-1 with TRBJ1-1; D ambiguous. Germline-derived CDR1 and CDR2 are DFQATT and SNEGSKA (reference sequence). The V end lost 2 bases, the J end lost 1 base, and 5 bases lay between the germline ends. This CDR3 is built from 12 residues. The CDR3 DNA reads as TGCAGTGCTAGAACCCCGAACACTGAAGCTTTCTTT. Protein sequence: CSARTPNTEAFF.

This clonotype has a handful of counts. Written as DNA, the CDR3 is TGTGCCAGCAGCGTAGCAGCAGGGAGGGATGGCTACACCTTC. This translates into CASSVAAGRDGYTF. The chain joins TRBV9 to TRBJ1-2, with a tentative D call TRBD1 (5 bases). CDR3 length equals 14 residues. V gave up 0 bases and J gave up 6 bases, with 12 bases separating them. Germline-derived CDR1 and CDR2 are SGDLS and YYNGEE.

This clonotype was picked up a small number of times. This chain joins TRBV7-9 and TRBJ1-1; D not certain. The V and J ends lost 5 bases and 1 base respectively, with 14 bases between them. CDR1 and CDR2 from the germline V gene are SEHNR and FQNEAQ (reference sequence). The CDR3 consists of 15 residues. As DNA, the CDR3 is TGTGCCAGCAGCCATTACAAGCCCCCGAACACTGAAGCTTTCTTT. Translated, it gives CASSHYKPPNTEAFF.

The J gene is TRBJ1-5, the V gene TRBV3-1; D call uncertain. The ends were cut back, 6 bases at V and 8 bases at J, with 14 bases in the middle. The CDR3 contains 13 residues. The germline gives CDR1 LGHDT, CDR2 YNNKEL (reference sequence). CDR3 DNA sequence: TGTGCCAGCAGGGGTCAGGTGGGTGAGCCCCAGCATTTT. Translated, it gives CASRGQVGEPQHF.

The chain couples TRBV7-3 to TRBJ1-1, with 10 bases fitting TRBD1. In germline, CDR1 is SGHTA, CDR2 FQGTGA. V was clipped by 5 bases and J by 8 bases; unmatched bases: 8. The CDR3 contains 14 residues. CDR3 sequence: CASSSWTGGAEAFF. The CDR3 DNA sequence: TGTGCCAGCAGCAGTTGGACAGGGGGAGCCGAAGCTTTCTTT.